This T cell receptor beta chain appears in the sequencing data of a study of blood T cell repertoires in COVID-19. Across the study: From the United States, Italy and Spain came samples of acute and convalescent COVID-19. Sample material is recorded as cDNA or gDNA derived from T cells, B-cell-depleted T cells, or PBMCs.

In the original workflow: Nucleated cell number was recorded as an estimate derived from reference gene primer amplification. Clones were sequenced by immunoSEQ multiplex PCR, and TCRdb holds only the in-frame ones, with some missing. That table supplies the V and J calls and clone size; D and trimming were determined from the DNA. The sample records 30,000 to 35,000 clones, 90% being singletons. The source material was peripheral blood. The sequence derives from a man older than 75 with acute or convalescent COVID-19.

This chain's CDR3 is CAVRGPNEAFF. CDR3 coding DNA: TGTGCCGTCAGGGGGCCTAATGAAGCTTTCTTT. The chain employs TRBV19 and TRBJ1-1, with 8 bases lining up with TRBD1. The trim removed 11 bases at V and 7 bases at J, leaving 6 bases unmatched. This CDR3 spans 11 amino acids. CDR1 is LNHDA and CDR2 is SQIVND in the germline V gene (reference sequence).